One and the same sample provided the 4 T cell receptor beta chains below, sequenced in a study of response to subunit inactivated influenza vaccine. TCRdb re-called the RT-PCR reads with MiXCR, one entry per CDR3 protein. The sample lists 500,000 to 600,000 distinct CDR3 sequences, 10% to 15% seen once, with less than 15% in the top ten. The sample in question was PBMCs from blood, obtained 35 to 45 days after vaccination. The receptors were sampled from a man aged 50 to 59 who received an inactivated influenza vaccine.

Many counts were recorded for this clonotype. The chain has TRBV11-2 and TRBJ1-1; the D gene is possibly TRBD1 (5 bases). Germline values: CDR1 SGHAT, CDR2 FQNNGV. The CDR3 runs to 18 residues. The V end was cut by 1 base, the J end by 4 bases, with 22 bases between. Written as DNA, the CDR3 is TGTGCCAGCAGCTTAGTCTCAGGTCGGGGGATTTGGGGCACTGAAGCTTTCTTT. Its protein product is CASSLVSGRGIWGTEAFF. The entire variable domain, with the rest obtained from reference TRBV11-2 and TRBJ1-1, is as follows: EAGVAQSPRYKIIEKRQSVAFWCNPISGHATLYWYQQILGQGPKLLIQFQNNGVVDDSQLPKDRFSAERLKGVDSTLKIQPAKLEDSAVYLCASSLVSGRGIWGTEAFFGQGTRLTVV.

In its sample, this clonotype was seen a few times. The V gene is TRBV4-1, the J gene TRBJ2-7; D perhaps matches TRBD2 (6 bases). The CDR3 is 21 amino acids. From germline, CDR1 is MGHRA and CDR2 YSYEKL. The ends were cut back, 0 bases at V and 1 base at J, with 28 bases in the middle. Written as DNA, the CDR3 is TGCGCCAGCAGCCAAGATTTCCGACCGGGACTCGTAGCTGGAGGGTCCTACGAGCAGTACTTC. Translation: CASSQDFRPGLVAGGSYEQYF.

The rearrangement joins TRBV7-8 to TRBJ1-2; 9 nucleotides align to TRBD1. Germline CDR1 and CDR2: SGHVS and FQNEAQ. V gave up 1 base and J gave up 8 bases; unmatched junction bases: 14. The CDR3 is 17 amino acids. CDR3 sequence reads: CASSLVQTGTGIRGYTF. The CDR3 nucleotides are TGTGCCAGCAGCTTAGTCCAAACAGGGACAGGGATACGCGGCTACACCTTC.

The rearrangement links TRBV20-1 to TRBJ2-7; 9 nucleotides agree with TRBD2. The CDR3 runs to 15 residues. Trimming cost V 0 bases and J 5 bases; bases outside gene matches: 8. From germline, CDR1 is DFQATT and CDR2 SNEGSKA (reference sequence). The DNA for the CDR3 is TGCAGTGCTAGAGATCCGCGGGAGGGCTTCAACGAGCAGTACTTC. As protein: CSARDPREGFNEQYF.